One and the same sample provided the 26 T cell receptor beta chains below, sequenced in a study of OX40 agonist ivuxolimab in advanced cancers. Produced via immunoSEQ multiplex PCR; TCRdb's table is partial and in-frame only. The repertoire consists of just under 80,000 clones, with 80% to 90% occurring once and the leading ten covering roughly 25%. Sequences were derived from CD4+ or CD8+ T cells sorted from blood, sampled in a trial of the OX40 agonist ivuxolimab. The receptor set was obtained from an adult with an advanced solid tumor such as melanoma, head and neck, liver or kidney cancer.

This clone has a handful of counts. V is TRBV5-1 and J is TRBJ2-6, with unresolved D. The V and J ends lost 0 bases and 2 bases respectively, with 6 bases between them. The germline gives CDR1 SGHRS, CDR2 YFSETQ. The CDR3 has 15 amino acids. In DNA form, the CDR3 reads TGCGCCAGCAGCTTGGATGCGACTGGGGCCAACGTCCTGACTTTC. This codes for CASSLDATGANVLTF. Full variable domain (outside the CDR3, taken from reference TRBV5-1 and TRBJ2-6): KAGVTQTPRYLIKTRGQQVTLSCSPISGHRSVSWYQQTPGQGLQFLFEYFSETQRNKGNFPGRFSGRQFSNSRSEMNVSTLELGDSALYLCASSLDATGANVLTFGAGSRLTVL.

This clone was detected only once. The chain is built from TRBV5-6 and TRBJ2-7; D call uncertain. V was clipped by 4 bases and J by 5 bases, with 10 bases between them. This CDR3 contains 12 residues. Germline V gene data show CDR1 as SGHDT and CDR2 as YYEEEE. CDR3 coding DNA: TGTGCCAGCAGCCTCTACTCGGACGAGCAGTACTTC. This sequence encodes CASSLYSDEQYF.

The gene calls are TRBV15 and TRBJ2-3; D gene unclear. Germline V gene data show CDR1 as LNHNV and CDR2 as YYDKDF (reference sequence). The V end lost 0 bases, the J end lost 1 base, and 11 bases lay between the germline ends. This CDR3 comprises 16 residues. Written as DNA, the CDR3 is TGTGCCACCAGCAGAGATCAGACCGTACGCACAGATACGCAGTATTTT. This translates into CATSRDQTVRTDTQYF.

The chain has TRBV14 and TRBJ2-4; 9 bases line up with TRBD2. The germline CDR1 and CDR2 sequences are SGHDN and FVKESK. CDR3 length equals 14 residues. V lost 4 bases to trimming and J lost 4 bases; unmatched junction nucleotides: 2. This CDR3 is CASSPSGVKNIQYF. CDR3 in DNA: TGTGCCAGCAGCCCTAGCGGGGTGAAAAACATTCAGTACTTC.

The V gene is TRBV7-2, the J gene TRBJ1-5; 7 bases are a match to TRBD1. Germline lookup yields CDR1 SGHTA and CDR2 FQGNSA. The trim removed 5 bases at V and 4 bases at J, leaving 5 bases unmatched. The CDR3 is 14 amino acids. DNA for the CDR3: TGTGCCAGCAGCCAGGGGGGGGTGAATCAGCCCCAGCATTTT. Translation gives CASSQGGVNQPQHF.

This chain joins TRBV30 and TRBJ2-7, with D perhaps matching TRBD1 or TRBD2 (7 bases each). Between the trimmed V and J ends, which lost 0 bases and 5 bases, there was a span of 17 bases. Germline loops: CDR1 GTSNPN, CDR2 SVGIG (reference sequence). The length of the CDR3 is 15 residues. The DNA for the CDR3 is TGTGCCTGGAGTGTCTTTGGCAGGGGGGGCCACGAGCAGTACTTC. Protein sequence: CAWSVFGRGGHEQYF.

The chain joins TRBV19 to TRBJ1-5, with 10 bases that match TRBD1. The V gene end was trimmed by 6 bases and the J gene end by 6 bases; junction bases not matched to a gene: 11. This CDR3 comprises 16 residues. The germline V gene has CDR1 LNHDA and CDR2 SQIVND (reference sequence). The CDR3 loop is CASSSIPGQGSQPQHF. The DNA for the CDR3 is TGTGCCAGTAGCTCGATCCCGGGACAGGGGAGTCAGCCCCAGCATTTT.

The chain employs TRBV27 and TRBJ2-2; D is possibly TRBD1 (5 bases). Germline V gene lookup returns CDR1 MNHEY and CDR2 SMNVEV (reference sequence). V dropped 7 bases and J dropped 2 bases, with 14 bases sitting between them. This CDR3 is built from 15 residues. The CDR3 sequence is CASTPRALNTGELFF. The DNA for the CDR3 is TGTGCCAGCACCCCCAGGGCACTAAACACCGGGGAGCTGTTTTTT.

The chain couples TRBV5-1 to TRBJ1-2; D is unclear. This CDR3 contains 14 residues. V lost 0 bases and J lost 4, with 10 bases in between. Germline CDR1 is SGHRS and CDR2 is YFSETQ. The CDR3 DNA reads TGCGCCAGCAGCTTGGAAGTGGGCACCTATGGCTACACCTTC. The encoded protein is CASSLEVGTYGYTF.

This chain uses TRBV5-6 with TRBJ2-7; TRBD2 agrees at 11 bases. J lost 3 bases, V lost 3 bases, and 5 bases had no gene match. Germline lookup yields CDR1 SGHDT and CDR2 YYEEEE. The CDR3 has 15 amino acids. The CDR3 DNA is TGTGCCAGCAGCTCACTCGGGACTAGCGGCTACGAGCAGTACTTC. The encoded protein is CASSSLGTSGYEQYF.

The chain combines TRBV10-3 with TRBJ2-3; D not certain. Germline V gives CDR1 ENHRY, CDR2 SYGVKD. V shed 6 bases and J shed 1 base, with 14 bases lying between them. CDR3 length: 15 amino acids. CDR3 nucleotide sequence: TGTGCCATCAGCCCCCTGGGTGTAGGCACAGATACGCAGTATTTT. Encoded protein: CAISPLGVGTDTQYF.

This clone was observed once. V gene TRBV30 combines with J gene TRBJ2-5, with D perhaps matching TRBD1 (6 bases). The CDR3 is 14 residues long. Per germline, CDR1 GTSNPN and CDR2 SVGIG (reference sequence). V was clipped by 2 bases and J by 5 bases, with 15 bases between them. CDR3 nucleotide sequence: TGTGCCTGGAGTCAACGAGGGGGTTGGGAGACCCAGTACTTC. It yields the protein CAWSQRGGWETQYF.

The J gene is TRBJ2-7, the V gene TRBV6-6, with a tentative D call TRBD1 (5 bases). The CDR3 covers 15 residues. Germline assignment: CDR1 MNHNY and CDR2 SVGAGI (reference sequence). Trimming removed 2 bases from V and 1 base from J, with 12 bases in between. CDR3 protein: CASSYGQGFSYEQYF. CDR3 coding DNA: TGTGCCAGCAGTTACGGCCAGGGTTTTTCCTACGAGCAGTACTTC.

The chain links TRBV15 to TRBJ2-1; 7 bases are shared with TRBD2. CDR3 length: 16 amino acids. The germline CDR1 and CDR2 sequences are LNHNV and YYDKDF (reference sequence). V was clipped by 0 bases and J by 9 bases; unmatched bases: 11. Here the CDR3 DNA reads TGTGCCACCAGCAGAGATTGGGGAGGGCCCGGGGGTGAGCAGTTCTTC. Amino acids: CATSRDWGGPGGEQFF.

This clone was seen a few times. The gene calls are TRBV5-1 and TRBJ2-5; no clear D gene. The CDR3 is made up of 16 amino acids. V was clipped by 4 bases and J by 3 bases, with 19 bases between them. Germline loops: CDR1 SGHRS, CDR2 YFSETQ. This CDR3 reads CASSQPGRSKEETQYF. The CDR3 nucleotides read TGCGCCAGCAGCCAGCCTGGGCGCTCGAAGGAAGAGACCCAGTACTTC.

This clone appeared once. CDR3 loop: CASTARLYNEQFF. In DNA form, the CDR3 reads TGTGCCAGCACCGCCCGGCTCTACAATGAGCAGTTCTTC. The chain is built from TRBV6-5 and TRBJ2-1; D call uncertain. Deletions cut 7 bases from V and 3 bases from J, with 10 bases between. The CDR3 sequence is 13 residues long. The V gene's germline CDR1 is MNHEY and CDR2 SVGAGI.

Worth noting for this clone: The same CDR3 is also encoded by other DNA sequences in this sample. The rearrangement uses TRBV7-2 and TRBJ2-7; unclear D gene. The germline V gene encodes CDR1 SGHTA and CDR2 FQGNSA. The CDR3 covers 13 residues. V was shortened by 1 base and J by 4 bases, with 8 bases between the two germline ends. CDR3 sequence reads: CASSLEAEYEQYF. CDR3 DNA: TGTGCCAGCAGCTTAGAGGCAGAGTACGAGCAGTACTTC.

For the CDR3, the DNA is TGTGCCAGCAGCCCCATGGCAGGGGGAACCTACGAGCAGTACTTC. This translates into CASSPMAGGTYEQYF. This rearrangement joins TRBV11-2 to TRBJ2-7; 7 positions agree with TRBD1. Trimming took 5 bases from V and 2 from J; bases not matched to a gene: 9. CDR1 is SGHAT and CDR2 is FQNNGV in the germline V gene. The CDR3 sequence is 15 residues long.

V gene TRBV28 combines with J gene TRBJ1-5; a possible D gene is TRBD1 (6 bases). The length of the CDR3 is 15 residues. The V end was cut by 5 bases, the J end by 0 bases, with 11 bases between. Germline values: CDR1 MDHEN, CDR2 SYDVKM. DNA of the CDR3: TGTGCCAGCAGTGAGGGGGGGCTTAGCAATCAGCCCCAGCATTTT. Its translation: CASSEGGLSNQPQHF.

This chain joins TRBV15 and TRBJ1-4; possible D gene TRBD1, 5 bases. This CDR3 comprises 15 residues. V lost 0 bases and J lost 4, with 9 bases in between. CDR1 is LNHNV, CDR2 YYDKDF, per germline (reference sequence). CDR3 residues: CATSREGGFNEKLFF. The CDR3, as DNA: TGTGCCACCAGCAGAGAGGGGGGGTTTAATGAAAAACTGTTTTTT.

In DNA form, the CDR3 reads TGCAGCGTTGAAGTGGGCCGCAGAGAGACCCAGTACTTC. Protein: CSVEVGRRETQYF. This chain uses TRBV29-1 with TRBJ2-5; D ambiguous. V was trimmed by 1 base and J by 4 bases, leaving 10 bases between them. Per the germline V gene, CDR1 is SQVTM and CDR2 is ANQGSEA. The CDR3 runs 13 residues.

This chain uses TRBV27 with TRBJ1-2; no definite D call. Per germline, CDR1 MNHEY and CDR2 SMNVEV (reference sequence). The CDR3 covers 13 residues. V lost 3 bases to trimming and J lost 4 bases, with 9 bases between them. CDR3 bases: TGTGCCAGCAGTTTTGCTTACGGCTATGGCTACACCTTC. Encoded protein: CASSFAYGYGYTF.

This chain uses TRBV6-1 with TRBJ2-7; 9 bases align to TRBD2. This CDR3 has 15 residues. CDR1 is MNHNS and CDR2 is SASEGT in the germline V gene. V gave up 1 base and J gave up 1 base; unmatched junction bases: 2. The CDR3 here is CASSEGLAGSYEQYF. In DNA, the CDR3 is TGTGCCAGCAGTGAAGGGCTAGCGGGGTCCTACGAGCAGTACTTC.

The chain links TRBV18 to TRBJ2-2, with D perhaps assigned TRBD1 or TRBD2 (6 bases each). Germline CDR1 and CDR2: KGHSH and LQKENI. The CDR3 length is 16 residues. V was trimmed by 2 bases and J by 1 base, leaving 11 bases between them. The CDR3 sequence: CASSPTGRENTGELFF. CDR3 nucleotides: TGTGCCAGCTCACCAACAGGGCGGGAGAACACCGGGGAGCTGTTTTTT.

This clone was seen only once. The V call is TRBV5-8, the J call TRBJ2-7, with 9 bases lining up with TRBD1. Trimming cost V 5 bases and J 5 bases; bases outside gene matches: 14. Germline V CDR1 and CDR2: SGHTS, YDEGEE. The CDR3 covers 16 residues. CDR3 amino acids: CASSLRPGTGSHEQYF. Here the CDR3 DNA reads TGTGCCAGCAGTCTCCGTCCCGGGACAGGGTCCCACGAGCAGTACTTC.

The chain employs TRBV9 and TRBJ1-4; 8 bases match TRBD1. The CDR3 length is 15 residues. Germline CDR1 is SGDLS and CDR2 is YYNGEE. V was pared by 4 bases and J by 10 bases, with 12 bases of the junction left unmatched. Here the CDR3 reads CASSLETGDIGKLFF. CDR3 nucleotides: TGTGCCAGCAGCCTAGAGACAGGGGATATCGGAAAACTGTTTTTT.